The present T cell receptor (beta chain) was sequenced within a study of metastatic and nonmetastatic thyroid tumors. Study as a whole: Comparison of repertoires was carried out across blood and tumor or nodule tissue from malignant and benign thyroid patients.

Authors' analysis steps: Researchers built a distant-metastasis classifier for papillary thyroid cancer that drew on CDR3 differences across clinicopathological groups. TCRdb reanalyzed the PCR reads with MiXCR. TCRdb, not the authors, supplied the V and J calls. The table has about 59,000 clones, 30% seen once. With regard to this clone: Its cognate antigen is unknown.

Overall study results and limits: For both blood and tumor, malignant thyroid tumors reportedly showed significantly higher TCR beta diversity than benign nodules did.

All patients reached thyroid surgery having received no treatment beforehand. This sequence originates from a female donor with papillary thyroid cancer or a benign thyroid nodule (not recorded which). Some clones in this sample may be carry-over from other donors' samples. The material sequenced was blood.

As DNA, the CDR3 is TGTGCCTGGAGTGACCCATCCCGGGACGGTGAAGCTTTCTTT. Amino acid sequence: CAWSDPSRDGEAFF. This sequence joins TRBV30 and TRBJ1-1, with D possibly being TRBD1 (5 bases). This CDR3 region has 14 residues. Trimming cost V 1 base and J 7 bases, with 16 bases left between them. Germline V gene lookup returns CDR1 GTSNPN and CDR2 SVGIG (reference sequence).